This T cell receptor (beta chain) stems from a study of human T cells and chemical hapten exposure. Overall study context: Sensitization was performed using 2% DPC on a roughly 2 cm by roughly 2 cm upper inner arm skin site.

This clonotype was found a few times. The germline V gene encodes CDR1 MNHEY and CDR2 SVGAGI. CDR3 length equals 13 residues. The V gene lost 2 bases and the J gene lost 2 bases, with 6 bases spanning the gap. Noted time point: patch test 1, 2 weeks after DPC sensitization. The treatment was: therapeutic diphenylcyclopropenone sensitization with weekly scalp DPC. TCRdb used MiXCR to reprocess the RACE reads, holding one entry per CDR3 protein. The table records 180,000 or so distinct CDR3 sequences, roughly 15% of them present only once. The V gene is TRBV6-5, the J gene TRBJ1-1, with D hard to call. Sequencing was performed on whole blood, taken in connection with sensitization to the hapten diphenylcyclopropenone (DPC). This receptor was obtained from a woman in her 30s with alopecia areata. Some clones in this sample may be carry-over from other donors' samples. The CDR3 loop is CASSYRFNTEAFF. CDR3 coding DNA: TGTGCCAGCAGTTACAGATTTAACACTGAAGCTTTCTTT.